This TCR beta chain was observed in a study of post-analysis software for immune sequencing data. For the study at large: In terms of disease course, relapsing-remitting, secondary progressive and progressive-relapsing multiple sclerosis were included.

Germline trimming cut 5 bases from V and 9 bases from J; bases unmatched to any gene: 17. The CDR3 runs 17 residues. Germline CDR1 is SGHTA and CDR2 is FQGTGA. Study conclusions and caveats: Higher frequency in patients than in controls was seen for about five TRBV segments, with TRBV5-6, TRBV5-1 and TRBV20-1 among them. The normalized Chao1 diversity of multiple sclerosis patients was significantly lower than that of controls.

Prepared TCR beta cDNA libraries contained unique molecular identifiers. TCRdb used MiXCR to reprocess the PCR reads, holding one entry per CDR3 protein. This table has about 430,000 distinct CDR3 sequences, 35% to 45% appearing once. This clonotype is a singleton in its sample. Its antigen is undetermined. Sequencing used blood. The chain employs TRBV7-3 and TRBJ2-3; 10 nucleotides align to TRBD2. The sequence was collected from a girl aged 2-10 years with multiple sclerosis. CDR3 bases: TGTGCCAGCAGCCCCCGGACTAGCGGTGGACCTAGGCGGACGCAGTATTTT. Residues: CASSPRTSGGPRRTQYF.